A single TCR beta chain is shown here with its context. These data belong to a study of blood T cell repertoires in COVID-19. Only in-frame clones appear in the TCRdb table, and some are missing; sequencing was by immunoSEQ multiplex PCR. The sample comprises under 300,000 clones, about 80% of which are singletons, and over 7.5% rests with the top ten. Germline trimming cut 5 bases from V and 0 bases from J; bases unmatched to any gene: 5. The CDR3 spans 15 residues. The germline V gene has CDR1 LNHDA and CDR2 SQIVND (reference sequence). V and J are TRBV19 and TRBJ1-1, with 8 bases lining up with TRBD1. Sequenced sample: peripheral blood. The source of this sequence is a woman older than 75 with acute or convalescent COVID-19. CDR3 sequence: CASSARTGLNTEAFF. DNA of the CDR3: TGTGCCAGTAGTGCGAGGACAGGGTTGAACACTGAAGCTTTCTTT.